This TCR beta chain derives from a study of a mutant IDH1 vaccine in newly diagnosed glioma. Study background: The patients were given eight vaccinations, one each in weeks 1, 3, 5, 7, 11, 15, 19 and 23. Previous care, which was radiotherapy, temozolomide, or both, most often involved both. Either 4-6 weeks after radiotherapy alone or alongside temozolomide, vaccination was begun. Study outcomes and limitations: Seemingly, pseudoprogression had no relation to changes in the top peripheral T cell clonotypes.

This clone was detected a few times. The antigen remains undetermined. This table comes from immunoSEQ multiplex PCR, and its TCRdb copy is limited to in-frame clones, with some not included. The sample yields some 120,000 clones, over 75% seen once. This CDR3 is built from 14 residues. Looked up from germline, CDR1 is KGHSH and CDR2 is LQKENI. The trim removed 11 bases at V and 7 bases at J, leaving 13 bases unmatched. The time point here: week 11, during vaccination. One vaccine dose held 300 ug of mutant IDH1 20-mer peptide and came with topical imiquimod. The starting material was PBMCs, obtained from a glioma patient whose treatment included an IDH1 peptide vaccine. The chain has TRBV18 and TRBJ2-1, with 8 bases matching TRBD2. The TCR originated in a man aged 35 to 55 with glioma. CDR3 DNA sequence: TGTGCCGGTAGCGGGAACGGGCTTGGAAATGAGCAGTTCTTC. Translated, it gives CAGSGNGLGNEQFF.